Listed below are T cell receptor beta chains from one sample, sequenced in a study of T cells in localized non-small cell lung cancer. TCRdb keeps only in-frame clones here, not all; method: immunoSEQ multiplex PCR. The sample includes around 94,000 clones, about nine tenths of them seen just once. The source was peripheral blood, collected before any cancer treatment. The receptors were sampled from a man aged 35 to 69 with stage I squamous cell lung carcinoma. Each CDR3 is given with its conserved first and last residue. Fields, in order: V gene, CDR3 length, J gene, CDR3 protein.

TRBV2	15	TRBJ2-3	CASSIEGTGTDTQYF
TRBV18	12	TRBJ1-1	CASSPMDGGAFF
TRBV7-9	19	TRBJ2-7	CASSLTPLRGGGALYEQYF
TRBV12-5	15	TRBJ2-4	CASGVRTLAKNIQYF
TRBV11-2	18	TRBJ1-6	CASSFSGRTSSYNSPLHF
TRBV29-1	11	TRBJ1-1	CSVDRGTEAFF
TRBV2	16	TRBJ1-5	CASSGALTGVDQPQHF
TRBV7-2	15	TRBJ2-4	CASSSTSGGGNIQYF
TRBV10-3	19	TRBJ2-2	CAISETNSGGARNTGELFF
TRBV18	15	TRBJ2-3	CASSPRTGSADTQYF
TRBV5-1	15	TRBJ2-2	CASSQGQGASGELFF
TRBV27	16	TRBJ2-7	CASSLRVAGGRNEQYF
TRBV5-5	16	TRBJ2-3	CASSLLRQGSLTTQYF
TRBV4-3	18	TRBJ2-6	CASSREKRPSSGANVLTF
TRBV7-9	13	TRBJ1-1	CASSSLGNTEAFF